A single sample is the source of the 23 T cell receptor beta chains below, sequenced in a study of blood T cell repertoires in COVID-19 (dated by TCRdb to the early 2020s). The library was produced with the immunoSEQ multiplex PCR assay. Not all clones reach the TCRdb copy of this immuneACCESS table, which keeps in-frame sequences only. Checked studies attribute under half of the gap to unresolved V genes and leave the rest unexplained. This sample holds some 150,000 clones; 83% were observed only once. The top ten hold 3.6% of the sample. Sequencing was performed on PBMCs or T cells enriched from blood (not recorded which). The receptors derive from a woman in her 50s in a cohort exposed to, infected with or recovered from COVID-19 (not recorded which).

This clone is a singleton in its sample. V and J are TRBV7-2 and TRBJ1-2; maybe TRBD1 (5 bases). V was pared by 0 bases and J by 8 bases, with 10 bases between. The germline gives CDR1 SGHTA, CDR2 FQGNSA. The CDR3 contains 13 residues. The CDR3 loop is CASSLARGSGYTF. CDR3 bases: TGTGCCAGCAGCTTAGCAAGGGGTAGCGGCTACACCTTC.

This clone was seen ten or more times. The chain recombines TRBV5-6 with TRBJ1-5; 8 bases fit TRBD1. Germline values: CDR1 SGHDT, CDR2 YYEEEE. Germline trimming cut 0 bases from V and 0 bases from J; bases unmatched to any gene: 8. The CDR3 length is 18 residues. CDR3 loop: CASSLAGGAGYSNQPQHF. Written as DNA, the CDR3 is TGTGCCAGCAGCTTGGCAGGGGGCGCGGGGTATAGCAATCAGCCCCAGCATTTT.

The chain has TRBV30 and TRBJ2-1; the D gene is possibly TRBD2 (5 bases). Trimming took 1 base from V and 0 from J, leaving 13 bases between them. Germline V CDR1 and CDR2: GTSNPN, SVGIG (reference sequence). The CDR3 spans 16 residues. The CDR3 DNA is TGTGCCTGGAGTGGAGTTGCGGGCATCTCCTACAATGAGCAGTTCTTC. Amino acids: CAWSGVAGISYNEQFF.

The chain joins TRBV9 to TRBJ2-7; 8 bases match TRBD1. V lost 4 bases, J lost 4 bases, and 10 bases stayed unmatched. This CDR3 contains 15 residues. Germline V CDR1 and CDR2: SGDLS, YYNGEE. The CDR3, as DNA: TGTGCCAGCAGCCCACAGGGGGAGGTAATGTACGAGCAGTACTTC. This sequence encodes CASSPQGEVMYEQYF. Looking up the rest from reference TRBV9 and TRBJ2-7 gives the full variable domain: DSGVTQTPKHLITATGQRVTLRCSPRSGDLSVYWYQQSLDQGLQFLIQYYNGEERAKGNILERFSAQQFPDLHSELNLSSLELGDSALYFCASSPQGEVMYEQYFGPGTRLTVT.

The chain links TRBV6-5 to TRBJ1-3; maybe TRBD1 (5 bases). Germline CDR1 MNHEY, CDR2 SVGAGI. The CDR3 loop spans 13 amino acids. Trimming cost V 6 bases and J 7 bases, with 13 bases left between them. The CDR3 region is CASSFDQGNTIYF. DNA for the CDR3: TGTGCCAGCAGCTTCGACCAGGGCAACACCATATATTTT.

The genes are TRBV9 and TRBJ1-2; D unclear. V was clipped by 0 bases and J by 8 bases, with 11 bases between them. Germline V gives CDR1 SGDLS, CDR2 YYNGEE. This CDR3 has 13 residues. The CDR3 DNA sequence: TGTGCCAGCAGCGTAGCGGGTCAGCGGGGCTACACCTTC. This encodes CASSVAGQRGYTF.

This clone was seen a single time. The CDR3: CASSLGYTDTQYF. CDR3 coding DNA: TGCGCCAGCAGCTTGGGCTACACAGATACGCAGTATTTT. The chain employs TRBV5-1 and TRBJ2-3; D not resolved. The CDR3 length is 13 residues. From germline, CDR1 is SGHRS and CDR2 YFSETQ. V lost 0 bases to trimming and J lost 2 bases, with 4 bases between them.

This chain connects TRBV28 to TRBJ2-6, with D possibly matching TRBD2 (5 bases). Germline V gene sequence: CDR1 MDHEN, CDR2 SYDVKM. This CDR3 comprises 16 residues. Deletions cut 5 bases from V and 4 bases from J, with 15 bases between. The CDR3 DNA is TGTGCCAGCAGTCCAGGCGGGCGGTCCGGGGCCAACGTCCTGACTTTC. Protein sequence: CASSPGGRSGANVLTF.

V and J are TRBV5-3 and TRBJ2-3; a weak D match, TRBD2 (6 bases). TRBV5-3 is assigned to the ORF class and has an uncertain function. V gave up 0 bases and J gave up 2 bases, with 10 bases separating them. The CDR3 has 15 residues. The CDR3: CARSLAGDNTDTQYF. CDR3 bases: TGTGCCAGAAGCTTGGCGGGGGATAACACAGATACGCAGTATTTT.

The chain employs TRBV28 and TRBJ1-6; 8 bases agree with TRBD1. V lost 7 bases to trimming and J lost 9 bases; unmatched junction nucleotides: 8. The V gene's germline CDR1 is MDHEN and CDR2 SYDVKM. The CDR3 loop spans 14 amino acids. The CDR3 sequence is CASIETGDGSPLHF. In DNA, the CDR3 is TGTGCCAGCATCGAGACAGGGGACGGTTCACCCCTCCACTTT.

This sequence joins TRBV28 and TRBJ2-1; TRBD2 agrees at 11 bases. Per germline, CDR1 MDHEN and CDR2 SYDVKM. After removal of 5 bases from V and 8 bases from J, the junction contained 11 bases not matched to a gene. The CDR3 length is 16 residues. CDR3 nucleotide sequence: TGTGCCAGCAGTCCCCCCGTCCTAGCGGGAGGCCATGAGCAGTTCTTC. Translating gives CASSPPVLAGGHEQFF.

The genes are TRBV5-1 and TRBJ1-4, with TRBD1 matching 7 bases. J lost 8 bases, V lost 1 base, and 8 bases had no gene match. Germline CDR1 is SGHRS and CDR2 is YFSETQ. The CDR3 consists of 15 residues. The CDR3 spells CASSLSAQGFEKLFF. The CDR3 nucleotides read TGCGCCAGCAGCTTGTCAGCACAGGGGTTCGAAAAACTGTTTTTT.

The chain uses TRBV24-1 and TRBJ2-1; 8 bases map to TRBD2. Germline trimming cut 3 bases from V and 1 base from J; bases unmatched to any gene: 1. The CDR3 spans 15 residues. The germline gives CDR1 KGHDR, CDR2 SFDVKD. The CDR3 reads CATSDAGGSYNEQFF. Here the CDR3 DNA reads TGTGCCACCAGTGATGCGGGAGGATCCTACAATGAGCAGTTCTTC.

This chain links TRBV4-1 with TRBJ1-2; weak D call: TRBD1 (6 bases). The ends were cut back, 4 bases at V and 1 base at J, with 13 bases in the middle. The CDR3 is 15 residues long. Germline loops: CDR1 MGHRA, CDR2 YSYEKL. For the CDR3, the DNA is TGCGCCAGCAGCCTAAAGGACAGCTTTAACTATGGCTACACCTTC. Amino acids: CASSLKDSFNYGYTF.

The rearrangement uses TRBV3-1 (or the pseudogene TRBV3-2) and TRBJ1-1; the D gene is possibly TRBD1 (6 bases). Between the trimmed V and J ends, which lost 0 bases and 3 bases, there was a span of 8 bases. The CDR3 spans 14 residues. Germline CDR1 and CDR2: LGHDT and YNNKEL (reference sequence). The DNA for the CDR3 is TGTGCCAGCAGCCAAGAACAGGGCTACACTGAAGCTTTCTTT. The encoded protein is CASSQEQGYTEAFF.

V usage is TRBV7-2 and J usage is TRBJ2-7, with a possible D match to TRBD2 (6 bases). The CDR3 runs to 14 residues. From germline, CDR1 is SGHTA and CDR2 FQGNSA. V was trimmed by 3 bases and J by 0 bases, leaving 9 bases between them. The CDR3 DNA reads TGTGCCAGCAGCTTGGGCGGGGCCTCCTACGAGCAGTACTTC. Amino acids: CASSLGGASYEQYF. The full variable domain, in which reference TRBV7-2 and TRBJ2-7 provide the parts outside the CDR3, is GAGVSQSPSNKVTEKGKDVELRCDPISGHTALYWYRQSLGQGLEFLIYFQGNSAPDKSGLPSDRFSAERTGGSVSTLTIQRTQQEDSAVYLCASSLGGASYEQYFGPGTRLTVT.

The rearrangement joins TRBV15 to TRBJ2-5, with 7 bases aligning to TRBD1. Germline assignment: CDR1 LNHNV and CDR2 YYDKDF (reference sequence). J lost 4 bases, V lost 1 base, and 6 bases had no gene match. The CDR3 contains 15 residues. Here the CDR3 reads CATSRGGTDRETQYF. DNA for the CDR3: TGTGCCACCAGCAGAGGGGGGACAGATAGAGAGACCCAGTACTTC.

The chain carries TRBV30 and TRBJ1-1; tentatively, D is TRBD1 (5 bases). This CDR3 comprises 12 residues. The V end lost 7 bases, the J end lost 2 bases, and 11 bases lay between the germline ends. Germline CDR1 is GTSNPN and CDR2 is SVGIG (reference sequence). Here the CDR3 reads CALGPFNTEAFF. The DNA for the CDR3 is TGTGCCTTGGGACCTTTCAACACTGAAGCTTTCTTT. Full variable domain (rest looked up from reference TRBV30 and TRBJ1-1): SQTIHQWPATLVQPVGSPLSLECTVEGTSNPNLYWYRQAAGRGLQLLFYSVGIGQISSEVPQNLSASRPQDRQFILSSKKLLLSDSGFYLCALGPFNTEAFFGQGTRLTVV.

This clone turned up a few times. The chain has TRBV10-1 and TRBJ2-4; the D gene is possibly TRBD1 (5 bases). Per germline, CDR1 WNHNN and CDR2 SYGVQD (reference sequence). The ends were cut back, 2 bases at V and 8 bases at J, with 7 bases in the middle. There are 12 residues in the CDR3. The DNA for the CDR3 is TGCGCCAGCAGTGAGGACAGTGACATTCAGTACTTC. Translation: CASSEDSDIQYF.

This clone appeared once. The rearrangement joins TRBV7-3 to TRBJ2-3, with TRBD2 as a possible D gene (6 bases). The germline CDR1 and CDR2 sequences are SGHTA and FQGTGA. CDR3 size: 17 residues. Between the trimmed V and J ends, which lost 0 bases and 6 bases, there was a span of 19 bases. This chain's CDR3 is CASSLTGRRDPVDTQYF. In DNA form, the CDR3 reads TGTGCCAGCAGCTTAACAGGAAGGCGGGACCCCGTGGATACGCAGTATTTT.

J is TRBJ2-1 and V is TRBV7-3, with 9 positions matching TRBD2. J lost 6 bases, V lost 5 bases, and 11 bases had no gene match. CDR3 length: 16 amino acids. From germline, CDR1 is SGHTA and CDR2 FQGTGA. In nucleotides, the CDR3 is TGTGCCAGCAGCCCCTCGGGGACTAGCAGTTTCAATGAGCAGTTCTTC. Translating gives CASSPSGTSSFNEQFF.

Only one count was recorded for this clone. This chain links TRBV6-2 or TRBV6-3 with TRBJ1-1; D ambiguous. Per the germline V gene, CDR1 is MNHEY and CDR2 is SVGEGT. This CDR3 comprises 13 residues. Trimming stripped 6 bases from V and 3 bases from J, with 11 bases between. The CDR3 sequence is CASSPSPDTEAFF. In nucleotides, the CDR3 is TGTGCCAGCAGCCCCTCCCCGGACACTGAAGCTTTCTTT.

This clone was picked up a small number of times. The V gene is TRBV19, the J gene TRBJ2-7, with no clear D. The CDR3 contains 14 residues. The V and J ends lost 1 base and 0 bases respectively, with 7 bases between them. From germline, CDR1 is LNHDA and CDR2 SQIVND (reference sequence). CDR3 nucleotide sequence: TGTGCCAGTAGTATAGTGGGCAGCTCCTACGAGCAGTACTTC. Translation gives CASSIVGSSYEQYF.